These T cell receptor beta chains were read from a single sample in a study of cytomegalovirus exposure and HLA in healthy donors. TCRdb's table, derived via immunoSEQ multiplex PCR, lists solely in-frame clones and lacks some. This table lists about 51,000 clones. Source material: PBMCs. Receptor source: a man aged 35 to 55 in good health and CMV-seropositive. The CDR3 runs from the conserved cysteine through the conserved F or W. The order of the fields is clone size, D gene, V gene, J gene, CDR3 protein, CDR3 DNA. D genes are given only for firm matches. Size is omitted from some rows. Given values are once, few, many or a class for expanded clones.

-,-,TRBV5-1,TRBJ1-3,CASSFTGSGNTIYF,TGCGCCAGCAGCTTTACAGGGAGCGGAAACACCATATATTTT
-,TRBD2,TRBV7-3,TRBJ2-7,CASSLKGGLAGAYEQYF,TGTGCCAGCAGCTTAAAGGGGGGACTAGCGGGAGCCTACGAGCAGTACTTC
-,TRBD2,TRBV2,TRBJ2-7,CASSGGLTLAGDTYEQYF,TGTGCCAGCAGCGGAGGACTGACTTTAGCGGGAGACACCTACGAGCAGTACTTC
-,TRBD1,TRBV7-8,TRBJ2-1,CASSPEDRGSSYNEQFF,TGTGCCAGCAGCCCCGAGGACAGGGGTAGCTCCTACAATGAGCAGTTCTTC
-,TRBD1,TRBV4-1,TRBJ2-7,CASSPGDSSYEQYF,TGCGCCAGCAGCCCCGGGGACAGCTCCTACGAGCAGTACTTC
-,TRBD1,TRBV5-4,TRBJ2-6,CASSSTGASSGANVLTF,TGTGCCAGCAGCTCGACAGGGGCGTCCTCTGGGGCCAACGTCCTGACTTTC
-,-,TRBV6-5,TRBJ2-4,CASSITQAGNIQYF,TGTGCCAGCAGCATTACCCAGGCAGGGAACATTCAGTACTTC
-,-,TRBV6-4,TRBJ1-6,CASSDSPAGNNSPLHF,TGTGCCAGCAGTGACTCCCCGGCGGGGAATAATTCACCCCTCCACTTT
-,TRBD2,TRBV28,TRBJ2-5,CASSRSGRWQYF,TGTGCCAGCAGTAGGAGCGGGAGATGGCAGTACTTC
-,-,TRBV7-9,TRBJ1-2,CASSREVHGYTF,TGTGCCAGCAGCCGAGAGGTTCATGGCTACACCTTC
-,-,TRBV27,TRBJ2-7,CASSLAISYEQYF,TGTGCCAGCAGTTTGGCAATTTCCTACGAGCAGTACTTC
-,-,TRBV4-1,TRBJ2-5,CASSPPSASKETQYF,TGCGCCAGCAGCCCGCCCTCCGCTAGTAAAGAGACCCAGTACTTC
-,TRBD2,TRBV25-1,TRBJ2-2,CASSEWGGRAGELFF,TGTGCCAGCAGTGAATGGGGGGGGAGGGCCGGGGAGCTGTTTTTT
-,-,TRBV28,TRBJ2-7,CASSLLTSEQYF,TGTGCCAGCAGTTTATTGACTAGCGAGCAGTACTTC
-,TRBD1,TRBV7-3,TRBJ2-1,CASSLTGDRVLNEQFF,TGTGCCAGCAGCTTAACGGGGGACAGGGTGTTAAATGAGCAGTTCTTC
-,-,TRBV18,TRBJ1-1,CASSPLVRTEAFF,TGTGCCAGCTCACCACTCGTGAGGACTGAAGCTTTCTTT
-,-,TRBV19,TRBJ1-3,CASTGFVGNTIYF,TGTGCCAGTACAGGGTTCGTTGGAAACACCATATATTTT
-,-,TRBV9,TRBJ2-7,CASSVDGMAYEQYF,TGTGCCAGCAGCGTAGACGGGATGGCCTACGAGCAGTACTTC
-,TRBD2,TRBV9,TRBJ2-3,CASSVTSGGLTDTQYF,TGTGCCAGCAGCGTGACTAGCGGGGGGCTCACAGATACGCAGTATTTT
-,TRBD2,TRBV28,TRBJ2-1,CASTARGGTNNEQFF,TGTGCCAGCACCGCAAGGGGCGGGACTAACAATGAGCAGTTCTTC
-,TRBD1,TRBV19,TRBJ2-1,CASSIGQGAWDEQFF,TGTGCCAGTAGTATTGGACAGGGGGCGTGGGATGAGCAGTTCTTC
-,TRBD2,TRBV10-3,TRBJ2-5,CAIRDSSLAEETQYF,TGTGCCATCAGGGACTCCTCTCTAGCGGAAGAGACCCAGTACTTC
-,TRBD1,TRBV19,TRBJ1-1,CASSGQGASNTEAFF,TGTGCCAGTAGCGGACAGGGAGCTTCAAACACTGAAGCTTTCTTT
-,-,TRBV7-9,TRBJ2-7,CASTPYSSYEQYF,TGTGCCAGCACCCCTTACAGCTCCTACGAGCAGTACTTC
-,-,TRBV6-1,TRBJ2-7,CASSESTSTDEQYF,TGTGCCAGCAGTGAAAGCACCTCTACGGACGAGCAGTACTTC
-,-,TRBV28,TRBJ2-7,CASSGADSISYEQYF,TGTGCCAGCAGTGGGGCGGACAGCATCTCCTACGAGCAGTACTTC
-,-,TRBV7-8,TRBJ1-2,CASSTGSSGYTF,TGTGCCAGCAGCACAGGGTCTAGTGGCTACACCTTC
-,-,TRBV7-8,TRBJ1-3,CASSLREGPLGNTIYF,TGTGCCAGCAGCTTAAGGGAGGGACCGCTCGGAAACACCATATATTTT
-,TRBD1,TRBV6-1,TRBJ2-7,CASSVSGGSNYEQYF,TGTGCCAGCAGTGTCTCAGGGGGAAGTAACTACGAGCAGTACTTC
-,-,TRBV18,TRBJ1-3,CASSPPGGGNTIYF,TGTGCCAGCTCACCACCGGGAGGAGGAAACACCATATATTTT
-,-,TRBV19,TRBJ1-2,CASRRQSGYTF,TGTGCCAGTCGGAGGCAGAGTGGCTACACCTTC
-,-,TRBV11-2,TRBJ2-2,CASSLQGEAGELFF,TGTGCCAGCAGCTTACAAGGGGAGGCCGGGGAGCTGTTTTTT
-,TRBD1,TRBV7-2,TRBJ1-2,CASSINQGVYGYTF,TGTGCCAGCAGCATTAATCAGGGGGTCTATGGCTACACCTTC
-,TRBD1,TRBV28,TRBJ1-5,CASIQETGRGGQPQHF,TGTGCCAGCATCCAAGAGACAGGGCGGGGCGGTCAGCCCCAGCATTTT
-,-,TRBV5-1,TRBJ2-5,CASSLGELETQYF,TGCGCCAGCAGCTTGGGGGAGCTGGAGACCCAGTACTTC
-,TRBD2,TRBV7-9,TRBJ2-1,CASSAPSGRWYNEQFF,TGTGCCAGCAGCGCCCCTAGCGGCAGGTGGTACAATGAGCAGTTCTTC
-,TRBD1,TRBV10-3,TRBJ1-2,CAISATGAKNGYTF,TGTGCCATCAGTGCGACAGGGGCGAAAAATGGCTACACCTTC
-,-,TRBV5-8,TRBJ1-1,CASSRLAVVNTEAFF,TGTGCCAGCAGCCGTCTAGCCGTCGTGAACACTGAAGCTTTCTTT
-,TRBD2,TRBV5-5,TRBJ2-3,CASRELAGARVDTQYF,TGTGCCAGCAGGGAACTAGCGGGGGCCCGGGTCGATACGCAGTATTTT
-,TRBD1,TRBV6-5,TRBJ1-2,CASSYGTGEVKGYTF,TGTGCCAGCAGTTACGGGACAGGGGAGGTGAAGGGCTACACCTTC
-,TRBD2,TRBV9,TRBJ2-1,CASSVVGGEYNEQFF,TGTGCCAGCAGCGTAGTGGGGGGGGAGTACAATGAGCAGTTCTTC
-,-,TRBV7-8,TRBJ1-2,CASSYATGFSGYGYTF,TGTGCCAGCAGTTACGCCACAGGTTTCAGTGGCTATGGCTACACCTTC
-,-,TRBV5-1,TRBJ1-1,CASSATENTEAFF,TGCGCCAGCAGCGCGACAGAGAACACTGAAGCTTTCTTT
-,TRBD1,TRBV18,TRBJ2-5,CASSPPDREETQYF,TGTGCCAGCTCACCACCCGACAGGGAAGAGACCCAGTACTTC
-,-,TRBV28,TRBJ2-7,CASSLLPYERYF,TGTGCCAGCAGTTTATTACCCTACGAGCGGTACTTC
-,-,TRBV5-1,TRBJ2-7,CASSEGKGDEQYF,TGCGCCAGCAGCGAAGGGAAAGGGGACGAGCAGTACTTC
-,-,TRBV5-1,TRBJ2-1,CASNNAGTEQFF,TGCGCCAGCAACAACGCCGGGACAGAGCAGTTCTTC
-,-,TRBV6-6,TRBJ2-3,CASSQGPRGDTQYF,TGTGCCAGCAGTCAGGGCCCTCGAGGCGATACGCAGTATTTT
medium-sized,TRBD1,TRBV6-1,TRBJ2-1,CASSELRDSHNEQFF,TGTGCCAGCAGTGAACTTCGGGACAGCCACAATGAGCAGTTCTTC
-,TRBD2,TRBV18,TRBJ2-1,CASSPPKTSGTYSYNEQFF,TGTGCCAGCTCACCACCGAAGACTAGCGGGACTTACTCCTACAATGAGCAGTTCTTC
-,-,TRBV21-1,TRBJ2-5,CASSPRGVEETQYF,TGTGCCAGCAGCCCTAGAGGAGTGGAAGAGACCCAGTACTTC
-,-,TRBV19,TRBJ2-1,CASSIDGSSYNEQFF,TGTGCCAGTAGCATCGACGGGAGCTCCTACAATGAGCAGTTCTTC
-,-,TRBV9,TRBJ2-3,CASSSDFSDTQYF,TGTGCCAGCAGCTCAGACTTCTCAGATACGCAGTATTTT
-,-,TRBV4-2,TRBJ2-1,CASSQDPGDNEQFF,TGTGCCAGCAGCCAAGATCCAGGGGACAATGAGCAGTTCTTC
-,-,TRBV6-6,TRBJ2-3,CASTDSPADTQYF,TGTGCCAGCACGGATAGCCCGGCGGATACGCAGTATTTT
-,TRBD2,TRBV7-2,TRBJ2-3,CASRGEAGGTDTQYF,TGTGCCAGCAGAGGAGAGGCGGGAGGCACAGATACGCAGTATTTT
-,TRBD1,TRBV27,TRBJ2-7,CASSGNRGYEQYF,TGTGCCAGCAGTGGGAACAGGGGTTACGAGCAGTACTTC
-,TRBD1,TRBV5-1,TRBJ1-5,CASSLIPQGAIGNQPQHF,TGCGCCAGCAGCTTGATCCCCCAGGGGGCGATCGGCAATCAGCCCCAGCATTTT
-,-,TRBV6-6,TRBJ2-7,CASSYSSVGGEQYF,TGTGCCAGCAGTTACTCGTCGGTTGGCGGCGAGCAGTACTTC